The TCR beta chain described here comes from a study of control samples from healthy donors and cancer patients. Germline V lookup: CDR1 SGHRS, CDR2 YFSETQ. V was cut by 0 bases and J by 7 bases, with 7 bases left in between. The length of the CDR3 is 12 residues. Sequencing used immunoSEQ multiplex PCR; TCRdb keeps in-frame clones, though not all of them. Seen here are about 130,000 clones, 92% observed once, and the top ten hold around 2.1%. The V and J genes are TRBV5-1 and TRBJ1-2; a possible D gene is TRBD1 (5 bases). The TCR sequence derives from a woman aged 50 to 60 in good health. The sample consisted of blood. The CDR3 coding sequence is TGCGCCAGCAGCTTGGGGGGGGGTGGCTACACCTTC. Translating gives CASSLGGGGYTF. Complete variable domain (other parts from reference TRBV5-1 and TRBJ1-2): KAGVTQTPRYLIKTRGQQVTLSCSPISGHRSVSWYQQTPGQGLQFLFEYFSETQRNKGNFPGRFSGRQFSNSRSEMNVSTLELGDSALYLCASSLGGGGYTFGSGTRLTVV.